What follows is one TCR beta chain and its context. Its antigen is unknown. TCRdb re-called the reads with MiXCR, one entry per CDR3 protein. The sample holds approximately 600,000 distinct CDR3 sequences; approximately 40% are singletons and the top ten take 48%. This sample is part of a study of T cell repertoires in cytomegalovirus infection. Study-wide points: In two of eight donors, the top clonotype was HLA-C-restricted CMV-specific.

V dropped 5 bases and J dropped 6 bases, with 7 bases sitting between them. Germline V CDR1 and CDR2: SGHAT, FQNNGV. The CDR3 covers 12 residues. The chain joins TRBV11-2 to TRBJ1-4, with D unresolved. This specimen consisted of cultured PBMCs, obtained from culture after CMV antigen stimulation. The TCR was taken from a human donor in good health (CMV status not recorded). Some clones in this sample may be carry-over from other donors' samples. CDR3 loop: CASSQPDEKLFF. CDR3 DNA: TGTGCCAGCAGCCAACCGGATGAAAAACTGTTTTTT.